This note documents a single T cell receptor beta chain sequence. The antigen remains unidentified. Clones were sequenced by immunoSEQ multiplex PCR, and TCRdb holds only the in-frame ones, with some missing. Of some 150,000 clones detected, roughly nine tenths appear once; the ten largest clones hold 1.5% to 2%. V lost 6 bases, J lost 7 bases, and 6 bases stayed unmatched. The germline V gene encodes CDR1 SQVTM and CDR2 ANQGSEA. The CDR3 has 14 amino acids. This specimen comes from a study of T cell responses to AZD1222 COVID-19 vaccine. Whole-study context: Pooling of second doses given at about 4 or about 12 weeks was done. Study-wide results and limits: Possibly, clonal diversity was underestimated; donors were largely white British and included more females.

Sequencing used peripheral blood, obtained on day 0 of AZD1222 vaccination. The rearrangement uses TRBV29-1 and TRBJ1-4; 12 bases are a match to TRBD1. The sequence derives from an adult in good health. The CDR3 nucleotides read TGCAGCGTCGGGGACAGGGGGCGTCGTGAAAAACTGTTTTTT. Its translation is CSVGDRGRREKLFF.